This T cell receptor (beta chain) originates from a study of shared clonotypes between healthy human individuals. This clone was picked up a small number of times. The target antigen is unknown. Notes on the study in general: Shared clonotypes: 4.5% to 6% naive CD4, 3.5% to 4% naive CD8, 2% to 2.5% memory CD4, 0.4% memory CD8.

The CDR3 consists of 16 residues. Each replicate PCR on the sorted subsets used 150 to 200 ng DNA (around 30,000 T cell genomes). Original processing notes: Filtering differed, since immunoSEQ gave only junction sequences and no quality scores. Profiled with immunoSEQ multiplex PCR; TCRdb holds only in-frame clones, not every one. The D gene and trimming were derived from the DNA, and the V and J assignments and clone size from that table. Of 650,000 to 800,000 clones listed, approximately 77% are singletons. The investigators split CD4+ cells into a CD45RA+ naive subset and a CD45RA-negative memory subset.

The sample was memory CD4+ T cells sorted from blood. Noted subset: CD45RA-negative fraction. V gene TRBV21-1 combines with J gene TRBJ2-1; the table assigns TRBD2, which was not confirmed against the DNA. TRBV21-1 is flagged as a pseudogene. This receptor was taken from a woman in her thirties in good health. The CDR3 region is CASRNRTSGRAAEQFF. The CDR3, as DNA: TGTGCCAGCAGAAATAGGACTAGCGGGAGGGCCGCTGAGCAGTTCTTC.